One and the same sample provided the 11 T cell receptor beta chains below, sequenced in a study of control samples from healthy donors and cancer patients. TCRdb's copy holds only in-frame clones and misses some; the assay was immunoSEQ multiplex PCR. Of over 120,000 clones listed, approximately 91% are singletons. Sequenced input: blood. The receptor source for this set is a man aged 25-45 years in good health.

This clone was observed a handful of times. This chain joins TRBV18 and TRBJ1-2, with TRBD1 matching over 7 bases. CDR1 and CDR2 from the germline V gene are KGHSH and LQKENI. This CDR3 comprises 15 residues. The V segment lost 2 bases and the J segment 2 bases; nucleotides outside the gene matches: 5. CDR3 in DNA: TGTGCCAGCTCACCAGAGACAGGGCGAAACTATGGCTACACCTTC. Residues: CASSPETGRNYGYTF.

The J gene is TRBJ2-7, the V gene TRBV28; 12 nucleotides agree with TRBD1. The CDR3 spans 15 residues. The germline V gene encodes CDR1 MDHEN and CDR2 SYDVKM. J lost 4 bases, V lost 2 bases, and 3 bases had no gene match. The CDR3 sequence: CASSLPGQGAYEQYF. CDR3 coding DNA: TGTGCCAGCAGTTTACCGGGACAGGGGGCGTACGAGCAGTACTTC.

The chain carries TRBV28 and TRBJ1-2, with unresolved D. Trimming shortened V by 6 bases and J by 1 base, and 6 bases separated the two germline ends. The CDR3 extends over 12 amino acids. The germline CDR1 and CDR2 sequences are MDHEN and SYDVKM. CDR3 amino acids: CASSSVNYGYTF. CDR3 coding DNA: TGTGCCAGCAGCTCGGTTAACTATGGCTACACCTTC.

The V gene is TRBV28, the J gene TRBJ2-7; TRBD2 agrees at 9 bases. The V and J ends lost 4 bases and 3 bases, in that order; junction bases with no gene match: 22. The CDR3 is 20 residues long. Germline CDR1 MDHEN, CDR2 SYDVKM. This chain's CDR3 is CASSYIAGGGRTRSGYEQYF. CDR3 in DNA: TGTGCCAGCAGTTATATCGCGGGAGGGGGCAGGACCAGGAGTGGCTACGAGCAGTACTTC.

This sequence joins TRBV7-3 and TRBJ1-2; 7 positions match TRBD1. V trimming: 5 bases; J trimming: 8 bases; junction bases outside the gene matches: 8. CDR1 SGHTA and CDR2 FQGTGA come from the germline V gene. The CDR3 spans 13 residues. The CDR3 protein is CASSPTGDSGYTF. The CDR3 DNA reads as TGTGCCAGCAGCCCCACAGGGGACTCCGGCTACACCTTC. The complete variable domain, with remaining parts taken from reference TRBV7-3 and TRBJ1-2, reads GAGVSQTPSNKVTEKGKYVELRCDPISGHTALYWYRQSLGQGPEFLIYFQGTGAADDSGLPNDRFFAVRPEGSVSTLKIQRTERGDSAVYLCASSPTGDSGYTFGSGTRLTVV.

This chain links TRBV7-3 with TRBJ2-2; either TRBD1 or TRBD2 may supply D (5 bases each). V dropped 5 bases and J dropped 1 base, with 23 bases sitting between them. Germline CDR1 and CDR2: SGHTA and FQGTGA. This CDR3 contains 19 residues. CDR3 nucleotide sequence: TGTGCCAGCAGCCCAGACTCTGTCGGGGCCCTCCTGAACACCGGGGAGCTGTTTTTT. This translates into CASSPDSVGALLNTGELFF.

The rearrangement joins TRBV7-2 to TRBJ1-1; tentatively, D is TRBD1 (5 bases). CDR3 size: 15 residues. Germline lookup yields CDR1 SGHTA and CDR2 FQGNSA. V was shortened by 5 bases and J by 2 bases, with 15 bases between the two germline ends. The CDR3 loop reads CASSPRDFENTEAFF. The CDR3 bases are TGTGCCAGCAGCCCCCGGGACTTTGAAAACACTGAAGCTTTCTTT.

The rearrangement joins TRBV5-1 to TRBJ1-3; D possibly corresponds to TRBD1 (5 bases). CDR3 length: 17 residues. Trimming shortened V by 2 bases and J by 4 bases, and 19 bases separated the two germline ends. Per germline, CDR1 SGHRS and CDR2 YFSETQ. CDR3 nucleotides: TGCGCCAGCAGCTTACGTACAGGAGGCCTGGGAGGAAACACCATATATTTT. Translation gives CASSLRTGGLGGNTIYF.

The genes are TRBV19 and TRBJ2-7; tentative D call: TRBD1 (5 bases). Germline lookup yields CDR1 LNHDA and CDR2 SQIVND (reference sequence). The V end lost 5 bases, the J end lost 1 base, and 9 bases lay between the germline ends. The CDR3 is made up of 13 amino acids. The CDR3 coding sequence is TGTGCCAGTAGTGAAGGGGATTCCTACGAGCAGTACTTC. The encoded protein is CASSEGDSYEQYF.

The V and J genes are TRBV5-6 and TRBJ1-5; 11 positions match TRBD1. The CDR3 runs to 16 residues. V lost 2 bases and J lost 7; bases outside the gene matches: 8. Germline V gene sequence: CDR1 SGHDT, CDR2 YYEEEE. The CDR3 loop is CASSFWTGGVEQPQHF. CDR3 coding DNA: TGTGCCAGCAGCTTTTGGACAGGGGGCGTTGAGCAGCCCCAGCATTTT.

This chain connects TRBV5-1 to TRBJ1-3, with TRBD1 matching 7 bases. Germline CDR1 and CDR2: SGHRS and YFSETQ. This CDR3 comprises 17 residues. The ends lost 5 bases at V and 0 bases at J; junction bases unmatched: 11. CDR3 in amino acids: CASSRSTGSGSGNTIYF. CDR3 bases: TGCGCCAGCAGTCGATCGACAGGGTCCGGCTCTGGAAACACCATATATTTT.